This TCR beta chain derives from a study of blood T cell repertoires in COVID-19. Across the study: Specimens from acute and convalescent COVID-19 originated in the United States, Italy and Spain. Nucleic acid was either cDNA or gDNA, and it came from T cells, B-cell-depleted T cells, or PBMCs.

The Seattle site enrolled patients during active infection and followed them longitudinally. Per the study methods: Reference gene primer amplification in the assay estimated nucleated cell counts. Data came from immunoSEQ multiplex PCR; TCRdb stores just in-frame clones and leaves some out. Clonal size and the V and J genes are those of that table, whereas D and trimming came from the DNA. The sample includes 400,000 or so clones, over 75% of them seen just once. Looked up from germline, CDR1 is SGHKS and CDR2 is YYEKEE (reference sequence). The V gene lost 1 base and the J gene lost 7 bases, with 20 bases spanning the gap. The CDR3 contains 17 residues.

The rearrangement uses TRBV5-5 and TRBJ2-2; a weak D match, TRBD2 (5 bases). The source is a woman aged 40 to 50 with COVID-19, enrolled during active disease. The sequenced sample consisted of peripheral blood. The CDR3 nucleotides are TGTGCCAGCAGCTTGTACACGGTTACGGGGATTGGCGGGGAGCTGTTTTTT. Amino acid sequence: CASSLYTVTGIGGELFF.